A selection of T cell receptor beta chains follows, all from one sample in a study of T cells after yellow fever vaccination. TCRdb passed the 5' RACE reads through MiXCR, listing each CDR3 protein once. The sample lists hundreds of thousands of distinct CDR3 sequences; about 13% were seen once. The sample was PBMCs, taken on the day of the yellow fever booster vaccination. All receptors come from a man in his thirties or forties who received the YFV17D yellow fever vaccine. CDR3s include the opening cysteine and the closing phenylalanine or tryptophan. D genes are given only for firm matches. Not all rows give a size; the values are once, few, many and, for expanded clones, a class.

abundance	v_gene	len	d_gene	j_gene	CDR3aa	CDR3nt
few	TRBV6-5	13	NA	TRBJ2-7	CASGRDTIYEQYF	TGTGCCAGCGGCCGGGACACAATCTACGAGCAGTACTTC
NA	TRBV7-2	16	NA	TRBJ1-3	CASSLVSSTEGNTIYF	TGTGCCAGCAGCTTAGTTTCTTCCACCGAGGGAAACACCATATATTTT
NA	TRBV20-1	14	NA	TRBJ1-5	CSARMGQVYQPQHF	TGCAGTGCTAGGATGGGGCAGGTCTATCAGCCCCAGCATTTT
NA	TRBV6-2/TRBV6-3	12	NA	TRBJ1-1	CASSYEWFEAFF	TGTGCCAGCAGTTACGAATGGTTTGAAGCTTTCTTT
many	TRBV12-3/TRBV12-4	15	NA	TRBJ2-2	CASSFVQGYAGELFF	TGTGCCAGCAGTTTTGTGCAGGGGTACGCCGGGGAGCTGTTTTTT
NA	TRBV12-3/TRBV12-4	12	NA	TRBJ1-2	CASGDRSYGYTF	TGTGCCAGCGGAGACAGGAGCTATGGCTACACCTTC
NA	TRBV29-1	14	TRBD1	TRBJ2-3	CSVVGTGLTDTQYF	TGCAGCGTTGTAGGGACAGGGTTGACAGATACGCAGTATTTT
few	TRBV5-4	15	NA	TRBJ1-1	CASSLPGTVATEAFF	TGTGCCAGCAGCTTACCGGGCACAGTAGCCACTGAAGCTTTCTTT
few	TRBV11-2	14	NA	TRBJ2-3	CASSWQGPTDTQYF	TGTGCCAGCAGCTGGCAGGGACCCACAGATACGCAGTATTTT
NA	TRBV7-8	15	NA	TRBJ2-7	CASSLVGSHSYEQYF	TGTGCCAGCAGCTTAGTGGGCAGCCACTCCTACGAGCAGTACTTC
NA	TRBV6-1	12	NA	TRBJ2-7	CASSEQAYEQYF	TGTGCCAGCAGTGAACAGGCTTATGAGCAGTACTTC
NA	TRBV7-3	13	NA	TRBJ2-7	CASSLWDGYEQYF	TGTGCCAGCAGCTTATGGGATGGCTACGAGCAGTACTTC
few	TRBV12-3/TRBV12-4	14	NA	TRBJ2-7	CASTPAGLTYEQYF	TGTGCCAGCACCCCAGCGGGTCTGACCTACGAGCAGTACTTC
many	TRBV20-1	13	NA	TRBJ2-7	CSARSNQRYEQYF	TGCAGTGCTAGATCGAATCAGCGGTACGAGCAGTACTTC
few	TRBV5-4	12	NA	TRBJ1-2	CASSLNAYGYTF	TGTGCCAGCAGCCTCAATGCGTATGGCTACACCTTC
many	TRBV28	14	TRBD2	TRBJ2-1	CASSLAGDPSEQFF	TGTGCCAGCAGTCTAGCGGGAGACCCCAGTGAGCAGTTCTTC
few	TRBV20-1	15	NA	TRBJ2-7	CSAPTFGGQSYEQYF	TGCAGTGCCCCAACCTTTGGGGGGCAATCCTACGAGCAGTACTTC
NA	TRBV28	14	NA	TRBJ1-3	CASSLPRVVDTIYF	TGTGCCAGCAGTTTACCCAGGGTAGTTGACACCATATATTTT
NA	TRBV5-1	15	NA	TRBJ2-7	CASSMSPTNTYEQYF	TGCGCCAGCAGCATGTCCCCAACGAACACCTACGAGCAGTACTTC
NA	TRBV2	14	TRBD2	TRBJ2-5	CASLSRENTETQYF	TGTGCCAGCCTATCGCGGGAGAATACAGAGACCCAGTACTTC
NA	TRBV12-3/TRBV12-4	13	NA	TRBJ1-4	CASMGFNNEKLFF	TGTGCCAGCATGGGGTTTAATAATGAAAAACTGTTTTTT
many	TRBV12-3/TRBV12-4	14	NA	TRBJ2-7	CASSKGGITYEQYF	TGTGCCAGCAGCAAGGGGGGGATTACCTACGAGCAGTACTTC
NA	TRBV19	11	NA	TRBJ2-7	CASSISGEQYF	TGTGCCAGTAGTATAAGTGGCGAGCAGTACTTC
NA	TRBV20-1	17	TRBD2	TRBJ2-3	CCARDLGLAGGSDTQYF	TGCTGTGCTAGAGACCTGGGACTAGCGGGAGGGAGCGATACGCAGTATTTT
few	TRBV10-3	15	TRBD2	TRBJ2-3	CASQGGLAGADTQYF	TGTGCCAGCCAAGGGGGACTAGCGGGAGCAGATACGCAGTATTTT
NA	TRBV7-2	12	NA	TRBJ2-5	CASSLLEQTQYF	TGTGCCAGCAGCTTACTAGAACAGACCCAGTACTTC
NA	TRBV12-3/TRBV12-4	12	NA	TRBJ1-4	CASRGSYGKLFF	TGTGCCAGCAGGGGGTCGTATGGAAAACTGTTTTTT
NA	TRBV5-1	14	NA	TRBJ1-6	CASSEDSLGSPLHF	TGCGCCAGCAGCGAAGACAGTCTAGGATCACCCCTCCACTTT
NA	TRBV14	13	NA	TRBJ2-4	CASTRGVGNIQYF	TGTGCCAGCACCCGGGGCGTGGGGAACATTCAGTACTTC
NA	TRBV7-2	13	NA	TRBJ2-3	CASSFHPVDTQYF	TGTGCCAGCAGCTTCCACCCTGTGGATACGCAGTATTTT
few	TRBV9	14	NA	TRBJ1-2	CASSVGAGVYGYTF	TGTGCCAGCAGCGTAGGCGCGGGAGTTTATGGCTACACCTTC
few	TRBV12-3/TRBV12-4	11	NA	TRBJ2-1	CALSSYNEQFF	TGTGCCCTGAGCTCCTACAATGAGCAGTTCTTC
few	TRBV29-1	14	TRBD2	TRBJ2-2	CSVGRASGGGELFF	TGCAGCGTGGGCCGGGCTAGCGGGGGCGGGGAGCTGTTTTTT
few	TRBV5-6	15	NA	TRBJ2-1	CASSLVVTNYNEQFF	TGTGCCAGCAGCTTGGTAGTAACCAACTACAATGAGCAGTTCTTC
NA	TRBV25-1	16	TRBD2	TRBJ2-1	CASSELGGSEYNEQFF	TGTGCCAGCAGTGAATTAGGCGGGAGTGAGTACAATGAGCAGTTCTTC
few	TRBV5-5	13	NA	TRBJ2-1	CASSLGPRDEQFF	TGTGCCAGCAGCTTGGGTCCTAGAGATGAGCAGTTCTTC
few	TRBV20-1	17	NA	TRBJ1-5	CSARGLEGVLGNQPQHF	TGCAGTGCTAGGGGGTTAGAAGGGGTACTGGGCAATCAGCCCCAGCATTTT
NA	TRBV15	14	NA	TRBJ2-1	CATSERLESNEQFF	TGTGCCACCAGCGAGAGATTGGAGTCCAATGAGCAGTTCTTC
NA	TRBV30	13	NA	TRBJ2-5	CAWSFRGWETQYF	TGTGCCTGGAGTTTCAGGGGTTGGGAGACCCAGTACTTC
few	TRBV25-1	18	TRBD2	TRBJ2-3	CASSDPGGLAASTDTQYF	TGTGCCAGCAGTGATCCCGGGGGTCTAGCGGCTAGCACAGATACGCAGTATTTT
few	TRBV6-1	14	NA	TRBJ2-1	CATKGEDAYNEQFF	TGTGCCACCAAGGGAGAGGACGCCTACAATGAGCAGTTCTTC
NA	TRBV19	13	NA	TRBJ2-7	CASSNSVSYEQYF	TGTGCCAGTAGTAACAGCGTCTCCTACGAGCAGTACTTC
few	TRBV20-1	16	NA	TRBJ2-7	CSASMRQRSASYEQYF	TGCAGTGCCTCCATGCGACAGAGGTCCGCCTCCTACGAGCAGTACTTC
NA	TRBV7-2	15	NA	TRBJ2-7	CASSLVRLASYEQYF	TGTGCCAGCAGCTTAGTCCGGCTAGCCTCCTACGAGCAGTACTTC